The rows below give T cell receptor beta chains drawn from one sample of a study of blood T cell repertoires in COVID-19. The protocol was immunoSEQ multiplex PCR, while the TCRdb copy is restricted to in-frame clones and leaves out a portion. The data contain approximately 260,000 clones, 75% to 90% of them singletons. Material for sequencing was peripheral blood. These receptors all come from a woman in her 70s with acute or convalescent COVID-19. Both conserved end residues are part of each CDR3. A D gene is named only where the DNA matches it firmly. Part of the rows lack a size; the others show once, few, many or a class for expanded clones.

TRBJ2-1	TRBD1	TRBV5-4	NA	TGTGCCAGCAGCCCGGGACAGTACAATGAGCAGTTCTTC	CASSPGQYNEQFF
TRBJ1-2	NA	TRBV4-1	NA	TGCGCCAGCAGCCAAGGCGGCCTCAGTCTAGGCTACACCTTC	CASSQGGLSLGYTF
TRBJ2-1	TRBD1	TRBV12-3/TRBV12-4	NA	TGTGCCAGCAGTCCCCGGACAGGGTATGAGCAGTTCTTC	CASSPRTGYEQFF
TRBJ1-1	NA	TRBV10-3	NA	TGTGCCATCGGGCGACAGAACGGGAGGACTGAAGCTTTCTTT	CAIGRQNGRTEAFF
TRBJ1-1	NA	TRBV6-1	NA	TGTGCCAGCAGTGAAGGGGCAGGGAAAGCTTTCTTT	CASSEGAGKAFF
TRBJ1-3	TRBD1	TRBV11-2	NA	TGTGCCAGCAGCACCGGCAGGGGGCGAAACGAAAACACCATATATTTT	CASSTGRGRNENTIYF
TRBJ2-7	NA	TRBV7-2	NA	TGTGCCAGCAGCCCGAGAGCAGGATCCTACGAGCAGTACTTC	CASSPRAGSYEQYF
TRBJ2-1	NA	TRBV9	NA	TGTGCCAGCACCCCGGGTCAGAGCTCCTACAATGAGCAGTTCTTC	CASTPGQSSYNEQFF
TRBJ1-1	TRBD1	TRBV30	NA	TGTGCCTTCATTCGGACAGGTATGAACACTGAAGCTTTCTTT	CAFIRTGMNTEAFF
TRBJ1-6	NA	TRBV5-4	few	TGTGCCAGCAGCTCCGGGCGGGTTGAGTCACCCCTCCACTTT	CASSSGRVESPLHF
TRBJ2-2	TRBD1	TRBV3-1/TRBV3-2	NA	TGTGCCAGCAGCCTGGGACAGGGGACCGGGGAGCTGTTTTTT	CASSLGQGTGELFF
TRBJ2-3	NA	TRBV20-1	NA	TGCAGTGGTAGTACTAGCAGAGGGGCAGATACGCAGTATTTT	CSGSTSRGADTQYF
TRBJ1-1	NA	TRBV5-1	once	TGCGCCAGCAGCTTGGATTCGAGGAAAGCTTTCTTT	CASSLDSRKAFF
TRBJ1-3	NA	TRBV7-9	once	TGTGCCAGCAGCTTAGACAGCAGAAACACCATATATTTT	CASSLDSRNTIYF
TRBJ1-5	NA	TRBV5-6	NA	TGTGCCAGCACCCAAGGGGGGGGCAATCAGCCCCAGCATTTT	CASTQGGGNQPQHF
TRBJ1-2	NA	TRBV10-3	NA	TGTGCCATTTACTCGGTGTCAAACTATGGCTACACCTTC	CAIYSVSNYGYTF
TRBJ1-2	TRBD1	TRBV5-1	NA	TGCGCCAGCAGCTTCGGACAGGCGAATCTCTATGGCTACACCTTC	CASSFGQANLYGYTF
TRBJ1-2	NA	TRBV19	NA	TGTGCCAGTAGTATTAGAGGAGTAGGTGGCTACACCTTC	CASSIRGVGGYTF
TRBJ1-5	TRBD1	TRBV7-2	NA	TGTGCCAGCAGGCCGGGACAGGCCAATCAGCCCCAGCATTTT	CASRPGQANQPQHF
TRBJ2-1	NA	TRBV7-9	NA	TGTGCCAGCAGCTTAGGGACAGTTATCAATGAGCAGTTCTTC	CASSLGTVINEQFF
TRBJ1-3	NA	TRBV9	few	TGTGCCAGCAGCGTAAAATCCACTAATTCTGGAAACACCATATATTTT	CASSVKSTNSGNTIYF
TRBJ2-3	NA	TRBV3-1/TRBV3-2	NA	TGTGCCAGCAGCCCCCGGACAGTGTTTGGGGGAGATACGCAGTATTTT	CASSPRTVFGGDTQYF
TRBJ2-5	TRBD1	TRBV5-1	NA	TGCGCCAGCAGCTTTACAACAGGGGGAGAGACCCAGTACTTC	CASSFTTGGETQYF
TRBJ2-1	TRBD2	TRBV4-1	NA	TGCGCCAGCAGCTCAGGACTAGCGTTGTCCTACAATGAGCAGTTCTTC	CASSSGLALSYNEQFF
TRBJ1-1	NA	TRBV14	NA	TGTGCCAGCAGCCCTTTAAGTGGCGGGGACACTGAAGCTTTCTTT	CASSPLSGGDTEAFF
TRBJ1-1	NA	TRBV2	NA	TGTGCCAGCAGGACGGACAGAAGAAGGGAAGCTTTCTTT	CASRTDRRREAFF
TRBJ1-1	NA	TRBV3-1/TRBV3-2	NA	TGTGCCAGCAGCCAAGACCCAGGGAACACTGAAGCTTTCTTT	CASSQDPGNTEAFF
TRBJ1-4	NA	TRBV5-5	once	TGTGCCAGCAGCTTGGGACAGGTCGGGGCTAATGAAAAACTGTTTTTT	CASSLGQVGANEKLFF
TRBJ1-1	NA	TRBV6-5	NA	TGTGCCAGCAGGCTGACGGGGGGATTTGAAGCTTTCTTT	CASRLTGGFEAFF
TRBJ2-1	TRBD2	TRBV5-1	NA	TGCGCCAGCACGATAGCGGGGTACAATGAGCAGTTCTTC	CASTIAGYNEQFF
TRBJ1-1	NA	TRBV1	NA	TGCACCAGCAGCCAAGTAAGAAGGACAGGGGCGAACACTGAAGCTTTCTTT	CTSSQVRRTGANTEAFF
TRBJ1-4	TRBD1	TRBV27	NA	TGTGCCAGCAGTCCTCGACAGGGGGCCACAGGTATTAATGAAAAACTGTTTTTT	CASSPRQGATGINEKLFF
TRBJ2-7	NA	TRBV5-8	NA	TGTGCCAGCACCCTAACAGGGACCCGCTACGAGCAGTACTTC	CASTLTGTRYEQYF
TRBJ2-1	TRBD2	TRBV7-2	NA	TGTGCCAGCAGCTTACCCCGGGGGGGCAACAATGAGCAGTTCTTC	CASSLPRGGNNEQFF
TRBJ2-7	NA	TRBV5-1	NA	TGCGCCACCTACCAGGGGCCGGGTGACGAGCAGTACTTC	CATYQGPGDEQYF
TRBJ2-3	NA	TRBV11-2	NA	TGTGCCAGCAGCTTAGAACGTCCATGGCTCGGCACAGATACGCAGTATTTT	CASSLERPWLGTDTQYF
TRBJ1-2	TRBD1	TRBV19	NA	TGTGCCAGTAGTCCCAGGGGGTCGCGCTACACCTTC	CASSPRGSRYTF
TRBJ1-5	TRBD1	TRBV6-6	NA	TGTGCCAGCAGTAAGGACAGGGCGAGTCGTCAGCCCCAGCATTTT	CASSKDRASRQPQHF
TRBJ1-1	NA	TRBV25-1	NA	TGTGCCAGCATGAGCGCCATGAACACTGAAGCTTTCTTT	CASMSAMNTEAFF
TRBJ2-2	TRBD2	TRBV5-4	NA	TGTGCCAGCAGCTGGGGGGGGAACACCGGGGAGCTGTTTTTT	CASSWGGNTGELFF
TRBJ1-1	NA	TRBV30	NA	TGTGCCTGGAGTGTTGGAGGGATGACTGAAGCTTTCTTT	CAWSVGGMTEAFF
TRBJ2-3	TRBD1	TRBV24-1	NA	TGTGCCACCAGTGATTCGACAGGGGGCGCGACAGATACGCAGTATTTT	CATSDSTGGATDTQYF
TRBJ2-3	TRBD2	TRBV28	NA	TGTGCCAGCAGTTCGTCTACTAGCGGGGGCCGCACAGATACGCAGTATTTT	CASSSSTSGGRTDTQYF
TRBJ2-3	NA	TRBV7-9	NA	TGTGCCAGCAGCTTAACAGAAGGGGGGGTGAGCACAGATACGCAGTATTTT	CASSLTEGGVSTDTQYF
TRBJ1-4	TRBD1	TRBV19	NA	TGTGCCAGTAGCCGGGGACAGGGTGATGAAAAACTGTTTTTT	CASSRGQGDEKLFF
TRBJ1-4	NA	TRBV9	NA	TGTGCCAGCAGCGAAGCGGGACATCCGAATGAAAAACTGTTTTTT	CASSEAGHPNEKLFF
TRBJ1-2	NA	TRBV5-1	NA	TGCGCCAGCGCCCCACAGGGACAAAGGGCCTATGGCTACACCTTC	CASAPQGQRAYGYTF
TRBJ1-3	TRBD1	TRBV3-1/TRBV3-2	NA	TGTGCCAGCAGCTTCAGGGGGGTGGCTGGAAACACCATATATTTT	CASSFRGVAGNTIYF
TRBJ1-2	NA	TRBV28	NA	TGTGCCAGCAGTCCCGGGAGCTATGGCTACACCTTC	CASSPGSYGYTF
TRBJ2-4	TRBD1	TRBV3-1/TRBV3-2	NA	TGTGCCAGCAGCCAAGCCGGGACAGGGGTCTTGAACATTCAGTACTTC	CASSQAGTGVLNIQYF
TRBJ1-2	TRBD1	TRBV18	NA	TGTGCCAGCTCACTAAACAGGGGGCAAAACTATGGCTACACCTTC	CASSLNRGQNYGYTF
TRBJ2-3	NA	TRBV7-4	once	TGTGCCAGCAGCTTAATTCGGGGGGCCCTAGAAACAGATACGCAGTATTTT	CASSLIRGALETDTQYF
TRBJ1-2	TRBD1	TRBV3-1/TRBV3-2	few	TGTGCCAGCAGCCACCACAGGGGGCAGGTCTATGGCTACACCTTC	CASSHHRGQVYGYTF
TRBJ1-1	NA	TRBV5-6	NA	TGTGCCAGCAGCAATAATAGAGAGGCTTTCTTT	CASSNNREAFF
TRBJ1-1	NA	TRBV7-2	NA	TGTGCCAGCTCACGGGGGGGGATTGGTAAGACTGAAGCTTTCTTT	CASSRGGIGKTEAFF
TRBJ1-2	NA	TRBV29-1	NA	TGCAGCGTTGAACGGGAGGAACTCGGTGGCTACACCTTC	CSVEREELGGYTF
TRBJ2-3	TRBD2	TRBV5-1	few	TGCGCCAGCAGCCTCGATAGCGGGGGACGCGGTACGCAGTATTTT	CASSLDSGGRGTQYF
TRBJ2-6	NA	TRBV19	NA	TGTGCCAGTAGTATAGTCCCAGGGGCTGGGGCCAACGTCCTGACTTTC	CASSIVPGAGANVLTF